The rows below give T cell receptor beta chains drawn from one sample of a study of liver allograft versus peripheral blood T cells. TCRdb re-derived calls from the reads in MiXCR, one entry per CDR3 protein. The sample comprises several thousand distinct CDR3 sequences, approximately 26% of which are singletons, and 7.5% to 9% rests with the top ten. These receptors were obtained from a human patient who had a liver transplant. Some T cells may possibly be graft donor cells. CDR3s include the opening cysteine and the closing phenylalanine or tryptophan.

v_call	j_call	cdr3_aa
TRBV6-1	TRBJ2-6	CASSRQLQGPGANVLTF
TRBV7-2	TRBJ1-1	CASSLETGVIMNTEAFF
TRBV6-2/TRBV6-3	TRBJ1-2	CAHAVAANYGYTF
TRBV6-5	TRBJ1-4	CASVGATNEKLFF
TRBV15	TRBJ1-5	CATSRAQGTFNQPQHF
TRBV19	TRBJ2-7	CASRPGQSSYEQYF
TRBV7-2	TRBJ1-1	CASSSGGQYTEAFF
TRBV28	TRBJ1-5	CASSLGIGTENQPQHF
TRBV24-1	TRBJ2-3	CATSDFREMQYF
TRBV11-3	TRBJ2-6	CASSLGNSGANVLTF
TRBV7-9	TRBJ1-6	CASSTDFGSPLHF
TRBV20-1	TRBJ2-7	CSARVAGTVYEQYF
TRBV6-1	TRBJ1-5	CASSESIGNQPQHF
TRBV24-1	TRBJ1-1	CATSEKKLGSLGLASNTEAFF
TRBV19	TRBJ2-5	CASMGTGTAMGETQYF
TRBV28	TRBJ2-3	CASSRQGIGTDTKYF